This TCR beta chain is from a study of T cells in localized non-small cell lung cancer. CDR3 length: 14 amino acids. The V end was cut by 4 bases, the J end by 3 bases, with 14 bases between. Germline CDR1 is SGDLS and CDR2 is YYNGEE. Assay used: immunoSEQ multiplex PCR; TCRdb lists only in-frame clones, some missing. In the table there are 650 to 850 clones, less than 30% of which are singletons. This clone was found a few times. Antigen unknown. Whole-study findings and limits: Detection in adjacent lung was observed for a median approximately 52 of the top 100 tumor clones. Patients showing higher blood T cell density tended to see longer overall survival. Uninvolved adjacent lung showed the highest T cell clonality, exceeding tumor.

This clonotype originated in a woman aged 40-69 years with stage I squamous cell lung carcinoma. The sample consisted of normal lung tissue next to the tumor, taken before any cancer treatment. This chain joins TRBV9 and TRBJ2-7, with D perhaps TRBD2 (6 bases). CDR3 amino acids: CASSPFWGDYEQYF. The CDR3 DNA is TGTGCCAGCAGCCCCTTTTGGGGGGACTACGAGCAGTACTTC.